These 25 T cell receptor beta chains were sequenced from one sample in a study of OX40 agonist ivuxolimab in advanced cancers. The method behind the library was the immunoSEQ multiplex PCR assay. TCRdb holds this immuneACCESS table with in-frame rearrangements only. Some clones are missing; in checked studies, unresolved V genes explain under half, and the rest has no known cause. Across this sample there are 25,000 or so clones, with roughly 88% seen only once. The ten biggest clones cover 9.5% to 10% of the sample. This specimen was CD4+ or CD8+ T cells sorted from blood, taken in a trial of the OX40 agonist ivuxolimab. The receptors originated from an adult with an advanced solid tumor such as melanoma, head and neck, liver or kidney cancer.

This clone was counted a few times. The chain is built from TRBV10-2 and TRBJ2-1; D perhaps matches TRBD2 (7 bases). CDR3 size: 18 residues. Germline V lookup: CDR1 WSHSY, CDR2 SAAADI. V was pared by 0 bases and J by 3 bases, with 18 bases between. The CDR3, as DNA: TGCGCCAGCAGTGAGTCGAAGGGCCGGGGGGCCGGCTACAATGAGCAGTTCTTC. Its protein product is CASSESKGRGAGYNEQFF.

A few counts support this clone. The J gene is TRBJ1-2, the V gene TRBV19; 8 bases fit TRBD1. Per the germline V gene, CDR1 is LNHDA and CDR2 is SQIVND (reference sequence). The CDR3 runs 15 residues. With 3 bases clipped from V and 2 bases from J, the junction kept 5 bases outside the gene matches. The CDR3 DNA follows: TGTGCCAGTAGTATGTCCGGGACAGGAAACTATGGCTACACCTTC. Protein sequence: CASSMSGTGNYGYTF.

This sequence joins TRBV18 and TRBJ1-6, with D possibly TRBD1 on 5 matching bases. Germline CDR1 is KGHSH and CDR2 is LQKENI. Deletions cut 3 bases from V and 10 bases from J, with 16 bases between. CDR3 length equals 15 residues. This chain's CDR3 is CASSPFIGEGSPLHF. CDR3 coding DNA: TGTGCCAGCTCACCGTTTATAGGGGAAGGCTCACCCCTCCACTTT.

The V and J genes are TRBV5-4 and TRBJ1-5; D remains unclear. This CDR3 comprises 12 residues. V dropped 4 bases and J dropped 8 bases, with 10 bases sitting between them. Germline V CDR1 and CDR2: SGHNT, YYREEE (reference sequence). CDR3 residues: CASSVQGEPQHF. The CDR3 coding sequence is TGTGCCAGCAGCGTACAAGGCGAGCCCCAGCATTTT.

V and J are TRBV30 and TRBJ2-1; D possibly corresponds to TRBD1 (5 bases). CDR1 and CDR2 (germline): GTSNPN, SVGIG (reference sequence). CDR3 length: 12 amino acids. V was cut by 3 bases and J by 10 bases, with 13 bases left in between. In DNA, the CDR3 is TGTGCCTGGAGCCCCTCAAGGGGCGAGCAGTTCTTC. Its translation: CAWSPSRGEQFF. The full variable domain, completed using reference TRBV30 and TRBJ2-1, is SQTIHQWPATLVQPVGSPLSLECTVEGTSNPNLYWYRQAAGRGLQLLFYSVGIGQISSEVPQNLSASRPQDRQFILSSKKLLLSDSGFYLCAWSPSRGEQFFGPGTRLTVL.

The CDR3 bases are TGTGCCAGCAGCTTAGGGACAGTCCTCAATGAAAAACTGTTTTTT. Protein sequence: CASSLGTVLNEKLFF. The chain links TRBV7-9 to TRBJ1-4; D possibly corresponds to TRBD1 (6 bases). This CDR3 region has 15 residues. The V end lost 1 base, the J end lost 5 bases, and 11 bases lay between the germline ends. Germline assignment: CDR1 SEHNR and CDR2 FQNEAQ (reference sequence).

CDR3 loop: CASSLGRTPGIQPQHF. The CDR3, as DNA: TGTGCCAGCAGCTTAGGTCGGACCCCGGGCATTCAGCCCCAGCATTTT. The chain recombines TRBV7-8 with TRBJ1-5; D gene uncertain. The V end lost 1 base, the J end lost 6 bases, and 16 bases lay between the germline ends. Per germline, CDR1 SGHVS and CDR2 FQNEAQ. The CDR3 loop spans 16 amino acids.

This clone was picked up a small number of times. The chain employs TRBV6-6 and TRBJ1-1, with 10 bases that match TRBD1. The trim removed 10 bases at V and 4 bases at J, leaving 6 bases unmatched. Looked up from germline, CDR1 is MNHNY and CDR2 is SVGAGI (reference sequence). CDR3 length: 13 residues. In nucleotides, the CDR3 is TGTGCCATCCGGGGACAGGGGCTCACTGAAGCTTTCTTT. Its translation is CAIRGQGLTEAFF.

V usage is TRBV9 and J usage is TRBJ2-5; D remains ambiguous. Trimming cost V 5 bases and J 4 bases, with 15 bases left between them. The CDR3 is made up of 14 amino acids. The germline gives CDR1 SGDLS, CDR2 YYNGEE. The CDR3 loop reads CASSATSGGETQYF. CDR3 DNA sequence: TGTGCCAGCAGTGCTACCTCGGGCGGAGAGACCCAGTACTTC.

This clone has only one observation. V and J are TRBV27 and TRBJ1-2; D not resolved. CDR3 size: 14 residues. Per the germline V gene, CDR1 is MNHEY and CDR2 is SMNVEV (reference sequence). Trimming removed 8 bases at V and 3 bases at J, with 16 bases between. The DNA for the CDR3 is TGTGCCAGCGGGCGTGGTCGGTCGGACTATGGCTACACCTTC. Protein product: CASGRGRSDYGYTF.

The V and J genes are TRBV18 and TRBJ1-1; the D gene is possibly TRBD1 (5 bases). With 2 bases removed from V and 0 bases from J, the gap between germline ends came to 16 bases. This CDR3 has 17 amino acids. Looked up from germline, CDR1 is KGHSH and CDR2 is LQKENI. The CDR3 nucleotides are TGTGCCAGCTCACCAACCCCGGGACGCATCATGAACACTGAAGCTTTCTTT. Amino acid sequence: CASSPTPGRIMNTEAFF.

The chain joins TRBV9 to TRBJ2-1; no firm D call. CDR1 and CDR2 from the germline V gene are SGDLS and YYNGEE. The CDR3 is 13 residues long. V dropped 4 bases and J dropped 11 bases, with 16 bases sitting between them. The CDR3, as DNA: TGTGCCAGCAGCCCTATGTCCCTACAAAAGCAGTTCTTC. Its protein product is CASSPMSLQKQFF.

V and J are TRBV14 and TRBJ2-1, with a tentative D call TRBD1 (6 bases). The CDR3 runs to 16 residues. V was clipped by 0 bases and J by 3 bases, with 12 bases between them. CDR1 and CDR2 from the germline V gene are SGHDN and FVKESK. CDR3 bases: TGTGCCAGCAGCCAAGATATGGGGGCCGTCTACAATGAGCAGTTCTTC. It specifies CASSQDMGAVYNEQFF.

The chain is built from TRBV4-3 and TRBJ2-6; no clear D. From germline, CDR1 is LGHNA and CDR2 YSLEER. V was cut by 0 bases and J by 10 bases, with 10 bases left in between. The CDR3 is 14 residues long. CDR3 sequence (DNA): TGCGCCAGCAGCCAAGAACCGGAAACTAACGTCCTGACTTTC. Protein product: CASSQEPETNVLTF.

The chain combines TRBV5-1 with TRBJ2-7, with 7 bases lining up with TRBD2. From germline, CDR1 is SGHRS and CDR2 YFSETQ. The J segment lost 2 bases and the V segment lost 0 bases, leaving 8 bases of the junction unmatched. The CDR3 length is 16 residues. CDR3 DNA sequence: TGCGCCAGCAGCTTGGCCCAAGGACTAGGGACCTACGAGCAGTACTTC. Translated, it gives CASSLAQGLGTYEQYF. Using reference TRBV5-1 and TRBJ2-7 for the parts outside the CDR3, the full variable domain is KAGVTQTPRYLIKTRGQQVTLSCSPISGHRSVSWYQQTPGQGLQFLFEYFSETQRNKGNFPGRFSGRQFSNSRSEMNVSTLELGDSALYLCASSLAQGLGTYEQYFGPGTRLTVT.

J is TRBJ2-7 and V is TRBV14, with 7 bases lining up with TRBD1. The CDR3 consists of 15 residues. Germline lookup yields CDR1 SGHDN and CDR2 FVKESK. V lost 4 bases to trimming and J lost 2 bases; unmatched junction nucleotides: 8. The CDR3 bases are TGTGCCAGCAGCCCGGTGAGGGACAGCCCCTACGAGCAGTACTTC. Protein product: CASSPVRDSPYEQYF. The full variable domain, in which reference TRBV14 and TRBJ2-7 provide the parts outside the CDR3, is EAGVTQFPSHSVIEKGQTVTLRCDPISGHDNLYWYRRVMGKEIKFLLHFVKESKQDESGMPNNRFLAERTGGTYSTLKVQPAELEDSGVYFCASSPVRDSPYEQYFGPGTRLTVT.

This clone came up once. V is TRBV11-2 and J is TRBJ1-2, with D possibly matching TRBD1 (5 bases). The CDR3 consists of 13 residues. Trimming pared 4 bases from V and 8 bases from J, leaving 14 bases between. Germline loops: CDR1 SGHAT, CDR2 FQNNGV. CDR3 region: CASSSAGRGGYTF. The CDR3, as DNA: TGTGCCAGCAGCTCCGCGGGGCGAGGCGGCTACACCTTC.

The rearrangement uses TRBV18 and TRBJ1-4; a weak D match, TRBD1 (6 bases). Germline V gene lookup returns CDR1 KGHSH and CDR2 LQKENI. The CDR3 has 14 amino acids. V dropped 6 bases and J dropped 5 bases, with 13 bases sitting between them. CDR3 coding DNA: TGTGCCAGCTCCCCCGGGACACGGAATGAAAAACTGTTTTTT. Encoded protein: CASSPGTRNEKLFF.

The genes are TRBV7-9 and TRBJ1-3; TRBD1 might be the D (6 bases). The CDR3 totals 17 residues. V was pared by 5 bases and J by 3 bases, with 20 bases between. The V gene's germline CDR1 is SEHNR and CDR2 FQNEAQ (reference sequence). As DNA, the CDR3 is TGTGCCAGCAGCAATATTCAGGGGCTCCCTCTTGGAAACACCATATATTTT. Translated: CASSNIQGLPLGNTIYF.

This clone has only one observation. The rearrangement links TRBV10-3 to TRBJ2-7; 10 nucleotides align to TRBD2. Losses at the gene ends were 3 bases for V and 4 bases for J; bases not matched to a gene: 6. CDR1 and CDR2 from the germline V gene are ENHRY and SYGVKD. The CDR3 runs 15 residues. The DNA for the CDR3 is TGTGCCATCAGTGACCAACTAGCGGGGCAATACGAGCAGTACTTC. Translating it yields CAISDQLAGQYEQYF.

The chain is built from TRBV4-1 and TRBJ2-7; no clear D gene. V lost 3 bases to trimming and J lost 1 base, with 10 bases between them. CDR1 and CDR2 from the germline V gene are MGHRA and YSYEKL. CDR3 size: 14 residues. The CDR3 DNA is TGCGCCAGCAGCCAGGGCGCGATTTCCTACGAGCAGTACTTC. Translation gives CASSQGAISYEQYF.

The chain joins TRBV7-2 to TRBJ1-2; no reliable D call. Trimming stripped 6 bases from V and 7 bases from J, with 24 bases between. This CDR3 contains 16 residues. In germline, CDR1 is SGHTA, CDR2 FQGNSA. The CDR3 DNA reads TGTGCCAGCAGTTATCCCTCTCGGATCTACTCAGGTGGCTACACCTTC. Its protein is CASSYPSRIYSGGYTF.

The chain joins TRBV5-1 to TRBJ1-5, with D possibly matching TRBD1 (6 bases). The CDR3 sequence is 13 residues long. V shed 7 bases and J shed 3 bases, with 11 bases lying between them. Per germline, CDR1 SGHRS and CDR2 YFSETQ. Here the CDR3 reads CASQGQPNQPQHF. Written as DNA, the CDR3 is TGCGCCAGCCAAGGACAGCCCAATCAGCCCCAGCATTTT.

The chain joins TRBV7-7 to TRBJ2-5; the D gene is possibly TRBD2 (5 bases). V shed 1 base and J shed 5 bases, with 11 bases lying between them. Germline CDR1 is SSHAT and CDR2 is FNYEAQ (reference sequence). The CDR3 length is 14 residues. The CDR3, as DNA: TGTGCCAGCAGCTTAGGGGAACGGAGGGAGACCCAGTACTTC. Its protein product is CASSLGERRETQYF.

This rearrangement joins TRBV7-2 to TRBJ2-2, with D possibly TRBD1 on 6 matching bases. This CDR3 region has 14 residues. V shed 5 bases and J shed 4 bases, with 11 bases lying between them. The germline gives CDR1 SGHTA, CDR2 FQGNSA. The CDR3: CASSPKQGTGELFF. The CDR3 region has the DNA TGTGCCAGCAGCCCGAAACAGGGCACCGGGGAGCTGTTTTTT.